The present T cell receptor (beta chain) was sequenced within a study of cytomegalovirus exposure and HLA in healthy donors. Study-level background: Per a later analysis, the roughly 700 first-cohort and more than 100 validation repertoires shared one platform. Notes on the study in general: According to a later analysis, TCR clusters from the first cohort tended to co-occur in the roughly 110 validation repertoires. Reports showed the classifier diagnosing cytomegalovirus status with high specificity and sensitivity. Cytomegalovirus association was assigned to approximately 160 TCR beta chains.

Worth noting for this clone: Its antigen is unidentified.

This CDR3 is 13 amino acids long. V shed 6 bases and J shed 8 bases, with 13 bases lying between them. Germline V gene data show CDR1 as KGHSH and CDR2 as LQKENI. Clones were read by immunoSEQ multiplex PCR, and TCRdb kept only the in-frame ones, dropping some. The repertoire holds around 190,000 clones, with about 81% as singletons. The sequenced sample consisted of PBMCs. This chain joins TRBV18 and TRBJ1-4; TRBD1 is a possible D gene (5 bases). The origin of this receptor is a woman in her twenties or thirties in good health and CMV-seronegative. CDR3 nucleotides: TGTGCCAGCTCTCCTGCTGCAGGGGAAAAACTGTTTTTT. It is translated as CASSPAAGEKLFF. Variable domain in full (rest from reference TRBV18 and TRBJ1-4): NAGVMQNPRHLVRRRGQEARLRCSPMKGHSHVYWYRQLPEEGLKFMVYLQKENIIDESGMPKERFSAEFPKEGPSILRIQQVVRGDSAAYFCASSPAAGEKLFFGSGTQLSVL.